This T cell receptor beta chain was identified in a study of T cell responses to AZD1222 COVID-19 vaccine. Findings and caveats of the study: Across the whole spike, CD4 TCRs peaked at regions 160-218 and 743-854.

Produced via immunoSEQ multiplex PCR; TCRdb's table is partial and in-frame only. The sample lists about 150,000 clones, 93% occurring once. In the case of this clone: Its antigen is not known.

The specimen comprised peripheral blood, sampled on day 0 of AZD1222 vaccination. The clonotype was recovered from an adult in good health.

Here the CDR3 reads CASRKGGGVQHF. The CDR3 nucleotides read TGTGCCAGCAGGAAAGGGGGCGGCGTGCAGCATTTT. The J gene is TRBJ1-5, the V gene TRBV6-5, with 7 positions matching TRBD1. V shed 6 bases and J 13 bases; nucleotides not matched to a gene: 9. The CDR3 has 12 amino acids. Germline lookup yields CDR1 MNHEY and CDR2 SVGAGI.